This TCR beta chain came from a study of blood T cells in healthy people across ages. At the level of the study: T cells yielded about one barcoded beta molecule per two cells through template switching.

Notes on this clonotype: Its matching antigen is unknown.

The CDR3 is 12 amino acids. V dropped 8 bases and J dropped 6 bases, with 12 bases sitting between them. Germline CDR1 and CDR2: SGHTA and FQGNSA. Broader study findings: It was held that the diversity estimates obtained from one million T cells were underestimates.

Then a second PCR, running about 6 to 11 cycles, was carried out with a sample-barcoded 5' primer and a J-beta primer mix. TCRdb reanalysed the 5' RACE reads using MiXCR and keeps one entry per CDR3 protein. The table shows about 750,000 distinct CDR3 sequences, with 50% to 65% occurring only once. This TCR was sampled from a man aged 80 or over in good health. The sequenced sample consisted of blood. V usage is TRBV7-2 and J usage is TRBJ2-3; D might be TRBD1 or TRBD2, each matching 6 bases. CDR3 sequence reads: CASHLGGDTQYF. CDR3 bases: TGTGCCAGCCACCTAGGGGGGGATACGCAGTATTTT.